Many counts were recorded for the clone carrying this TCR beta chain. Original methodology: Amplification from reference gene primers served as the basis for estimated nucleated cell counts. Clones were read by immunoSEQ multiplex PCR, and TCRdb kept only the in-frame ones, dropping some. V, J and clone size derive from that table, while D and trimming were established from the DNA sequence. The sample contains around 180,000 clones, 83% of which appear only once. This CDR3 is 15 amino acids long. Trimming left V 2 bases short and J 3 bases short, with 13 bases between. Germline V lookup: CDR1 MRHNA, CDR2 SNTAGT. This specimen comes from a study of blood T cell repertoires in COVID-19. Study context: The United States, Italy and Spain were the sources of the acute and convalescent COVID-19 samples. Sample material is recorded as cDNA or gDNA derived from T cells, B-cell-depleted T cells, or PBMCs.

V and J are TRBV6-4 and TRBJ1-2; D is possibly TRBD1 (5 bases). The sequence was obtained from a human donor in a cohort sampled during active COVID-19. The sequencing input was peripheral blood. DNA of the CDR3: TGTGCCAGCAGTGACGCCGCGGGGGGTTACTATGGCTACACCTTC. It translates to CASSDAAGGYYGYTF.